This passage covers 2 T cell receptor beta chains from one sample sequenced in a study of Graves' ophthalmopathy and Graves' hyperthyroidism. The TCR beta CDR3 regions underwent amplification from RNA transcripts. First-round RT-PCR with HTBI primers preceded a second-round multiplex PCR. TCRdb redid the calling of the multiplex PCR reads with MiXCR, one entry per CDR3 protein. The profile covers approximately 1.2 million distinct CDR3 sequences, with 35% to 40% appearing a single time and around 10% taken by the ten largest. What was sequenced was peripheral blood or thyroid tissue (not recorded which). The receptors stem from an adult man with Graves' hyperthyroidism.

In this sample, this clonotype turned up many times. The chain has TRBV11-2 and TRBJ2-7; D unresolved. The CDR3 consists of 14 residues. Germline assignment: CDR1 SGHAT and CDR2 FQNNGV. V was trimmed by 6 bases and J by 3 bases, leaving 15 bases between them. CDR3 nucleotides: TGTGCCAGCAGTCTTCTTACCAGCAACTACGAGCAGTACTTC. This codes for CASSLLTSNYEQYF.

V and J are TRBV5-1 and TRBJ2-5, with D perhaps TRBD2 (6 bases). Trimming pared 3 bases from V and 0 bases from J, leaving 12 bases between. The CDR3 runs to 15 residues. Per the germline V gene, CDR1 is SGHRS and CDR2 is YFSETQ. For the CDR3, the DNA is TGCGCCAGCAGCTGGACTAACCCGTACCAAGAGACCCAGTACTTC. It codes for CASSWTNPYQETQYF.